The 4 T cell receptor beta chains listed next were all sequenced from one sample in a study of blood T cells in healthy people across ages. It was with a sample-barcoded 5' primer and a J-beta primer mix that a second PCR of about 6 to 12 cycles was run. TCRdb called the 5' RACE reads again in MiXCR, with one record for every CDR3 protein. Of about 800,000 distinct CDR3 sequences listed, roughly 60% were seen once; the top ten hold approximately 21%. Sequencing input: blood. Every receptor here comes from a man aged 25 to 40 in good health.

V gene TRBV4-1 combines with J gene TRBJ2-2; D remains ambiguous. Germline CDR1 is MGHRA and CDR2 is YSYEKL. Trimming cost V 0 bases and J 2 bases, with 7 bases left between them. The CDR3 loop spans 15 amino acids. The CDR3 DNA follows: TGCGCCAGCAGCCAAGATCCAACAAACACCGGGGAGCTGTTTTTT. Translating gives CASSQDPTNTGELFF.

As regards this clonotype: An end of the junction differs from the germline gene, which may be a read error. The chain carries TRBV6-5 and TRBJ2-7; D possibly corresponds to TRBD1 (5 bases). Germline CDR1 and CDR2: MNHEY and SVGAGI. The CDR3 covers 14 residues. The CDR3 here is CASSLRNTGPERYF. CDR3 nucleotide sequence: TGTGCCAGCAGTCTGAGGAACACAGGTCCCGAGCGGTACTTC.

Of note for this clonotype: The junction shows a germline mismatch at one end, possibly a read error. The chain is built from TRBV11-2 and TRBJ2-3; D is undetermined. Germline V lookup: CDR1 SGHAT, CDR2 FQNNGV. The CDR3 is 14 amino acids. Here the CDR3 reads CASSLALYTDTQYF. The CDR3 coding sequence is TGTGCCAGCAGTTTAGCTCTTTACACAGATACGCAGTATTTT.

This sequence joins TRBV20-1 and TRBJ2-7, with 11 bases fitting TRBD2. Germline loops: CDR1 DFQATT, CDR2 SNEGSKA (reference sequence). J gave up 1 base and V 0 bases, and 23 bases lay outside the gene matches. The length of the CDR3 is 22 residues. In DNA, the CDR3 is TGCAGTGCTAGAGATGCAGGACTAGCGGGCCTAAACGGGGCCCCAAGTTCCTACGAGCAGTACTTC. It specifies CSARDAGLAGLNGAPSSYEQYF.